The 32 T cell receptor beta chains given below trace back to one sample, sequenced in a study of siplizumab effects on memory and regulatory T cells. The assay was immunoSEQ multiplex PCR, and TCRdb's table has in-frame clones only and misses some. The sample records some 63,000 clones, around 96% being singletons. Sequenced sample: naive CD8+ T cells sorted from blood. The origin of the receptors is a human donor in good health.

The chain employs TRBV28 and TRBJ2-7, with unresolved D. V was pared by 3 bases and J by 0 bases, with 12 bases between. Germline V gene data show CDR1 as MDHEN and CDR2 as SYDVKM. This CDR3 is 15 amino acids long. The CDR3 sequence is CASSFRGDLSYEQYF. DNA of the CDR3: TGTGCCAGCAGTTTTAGAGGCGACCTCTCCTACGAGCAGTACTTC.

J is TRBJ1-1 and V is TRBV19; a weak D match, TRBD1 (5 bases). Germline CDR1 reads LNHDA; CDR2 reads SQIVND (reference sequence). The V end was cut by 2 bases, the J end by 6 bases, with 7 bases between. This CDR3 spans 12 amino acids. CDR3 nucleotides: TGTGCCAGTAGTATATCGGGGGCTGAAGCTTTCTTT. Translated: CASSISGAEAFF.

This sequence joins TRBV19 and TRBJ1-1; D is undetermined. V gave up 0 bases and J gave up 0 bases, with 11 bases separating them. The CDR3 length is 16 residues. Germline CDR1 LNHDA, CDR2 SQIVND (reference sequence). CDR3 in amino acids: CASSIDLWEVNTEAFF. CDR3 nucleotide sequence: TGTGCCAGTAGTATAGATCTATGGGAAGTGAACACTGAAGCTTTCTTT.

The chain employs TRBV7-6 and TRBJ2-1; no reliable D call. The CDR3 consists of 15 residues. Looked up from germline, CDR1 is SGHVS and CDR2 is FNYEAQ. Trimming removed 1 base from V and 3 bases from J, with 10 bases in between. The CDR3 reads CASSLGLSHYNEQFF. CDR3 DNA sequence: TGTGCCAGCAGCTTAGGGCTCTCGCACTACAATGAGCAGTTCTTC.

The chain is built from TRBV19 and TRBJ2-4, with 9 bases aligning to TRBD1. The germline V gene has CDR1 LNHDA and CDR2 SQIVND (reference sequence). The CDR3 consists of 17 residues. The J segment lost 3 bases and the V segment lost 3 bases, leaving 9 bases of the junction unmatched. CDR3 sequence: CASSIFPDRGHKNIQYF. The CDR3 region has the DNA TGTGCCAGTAGTATCTTCCCGGACAGGGGCCACAAAAACATTCAGTACTTC.

Here the CDR3 DNA reads TGTGCCAGCAGCTCCCTTACTAGCGGAGTAACAAATGAGCAGTTCTTC. It encodes CASSSLTSGVTNEQFF. The rearrangement joins TRBV11-3 to TRBJ2-1; 8 nucleotides match TRBD2. The length of the CDR3 is 16 residues. Unmatched junction bases numbered 12, after V lost 4 bases and J lost 7 bases. Germline lookup yields CDR1 SGHNT and CDR2 YENEEA.

With regard to this clone: The identical CDR3 is also encoded by other nucleotide sequences in the sample. The gene calls are TRBV27 and TRBJ2-7, with TRBD1 identical over 10 bases. The junction had 3 bases not matched to a gene; V was cut back by 3 bases and J by 4 bases. This CDR3 is built from 14 residues. Per germline, CDR1 MNHEY and CDR2 SMNVEV (reference sequence). CDR3 nucleotide sequence: TGTGCCAGCAGTTTCGGACAGGGGGGTTACGAGCAGTACTTC. Translating it yields CASSFGQGGYEQYF.

J is TRBJ1-1 and V is TRBV19, with 8 bases matching TRBD1. Germline CDR1 LNHDA, CDR2 SQIVND (reference sequence). The CDR3 has 15 amino acids. V lost 5 bases, J lost 4 bases, and 9 bases stayed unmatched. The CDR3 nucleotides are TGTGCCAGTAGTCCGACAGACACAGGGGGCACTGAAGCTTTCTTT. This sequence encodes CASSPTDTGGTEAFF.

The chain uses TRBV9 and TRBJ2-1; tentative D call: TRBD2 (5 bases). V lost 0 bases and J 10 bases, leaving 5 bases between the germline ends. This CDR3 contains 11 residues. CDR1 and CDR2 from the germline V gene are SGDLS and YYNGEE. CDR3 residues: CASSVGGEQFF. The CDR3 DNA sequence: TGTGCCAGCAGCGTAGGAGGGGAGCAGTTCTTC.

This chain connects TRBV7-9 to TRBJ2-1; D is perhaps TRBD2 (7 bases). Trimming left V 0 bases short and J 7 bases short, with 13 bases between. There are 15 residues in the CDR3. Germline loops: CDR1 SEHNR, CDR2 FQNEAQ (reference sequence). The CDR3 coding sequence is TGTGCCAGCAGCTTAGCGGGGGGGCCGCAGAATGAGCAGTTCTTC. Amino acid sequence: CASSLAGGPQNEQFF.

The rearrangement uses TRBV19 and TRBJ2-1; 12 nucleotides align to TRBD2. Germline CDR1 and CDR2: LNHDA and SQIVND (reference sequence). V shed 9 bases and J 4 bases; nucleotides not matched to a gene: 10. CDR3 length: 16 residues. CDR3 DNA sequence: TGTGCCAGCGGAGTGACTAGCGGGGGCCATTACAATGAGCAGTTCTTC. Protein sequence: CASGVTSGGHYNEQFF.

This chain connects TRBV2 to TRBJ2-7; D possibly corresponds to TRBD1 (6 bases). The ends were cut back, 5 bases at V and 5 bases at J, with 22 bases in the middle. Germline assignment: CDR1 SNHLY and CDR2 FYNNEI. The CDR3 runs to 16 residues. The CDR3 coding sequence is TGTGCCAGCAGTCAACCTCAGGGGATATACAGCAACGAGCAGTACTTC. Encoded protein: CASSQPQGIYSNEQYF. Using reference TRBV2 and TRBJ2-7 for the parts outside the CDR3, the full variable domain is EPEVTQTPSHQVTQMGQEVILRCVPISNHLYFYWYRQILGQKVEFLVSFYNNEISEKSEIFDDQFSVERPDGSNFTLKIRSTKLEDSAMYFCASSQPQGIYSNEQYFGPGTRLTVT.

The chain couples TRBV19 to TRBJ2-3; weak D call: TRBD2 (7 bases). The CDR3 length is 14 residues. Germline CDR1 and CDR2: LNHDA and SQIVND (reference sequence). V lost 4 bases, J lost 6 bases, and 14 bases lay in between. The CDR3 sequence is CASSNQGGADTQYF. The CDR3 DNA is TGTGCCAGTAGTAACCAAGGGGGGGCGGATACGCAGTATTTT. The whole variable domain, filled in from reference TRBV19 and TRBJ2-3, reads DGGITQSPKYLFRKEGQNVTLSCEQNLNHDAMYWYRQDPGQGLRLIYYSQIVNDFQKGDIAEGYSVSREKKESFPLTVTSAQKNPTAFYLCASSNQGGADTQYFGPGTRLTVL.

The chain is built from TRBV5-8 and TRBJ2-2, with a possible D match to TRBD2 (7 bases). The ends were cut back, 5 bases at V and 2 bases at J, with 16 bases in the middle. There are 16 residues in the CDR3. Germline V CDR1 and CDR2: SGHTS, YDEGEE. This CDR3 is CASSTRGGGNTGELFF. In DNA form, the CDR3 reads TGTGCCAGCAGTACCAGGGGCGGGGGAAACACCGGGGAGCTGTTTTTT.

V gene TRBV13 combines with J gene TRBJ2-1, with 11 bases identical to TRBD2. The germline V gene has CDR1 PRHDT and CDR2 FYEKMQ (reference sequence). The CDR3 runs 16 residues. The junction had 7 bases not matched to a gene; V was cut back by 5 bases and J by 4 bases. Here the CDR3 DNA reads TGTGCCAGCAGCAGTCAACTAGCGGGGGAATACAATGAGCAGTTCTTC. This encodes CASSSQLAGEYNEQFF.

This clone was counted once. The V gene is TRBV29-1, the J gene TRBJ1-1, with 7 nucleotides matching TRBD1. CDR1 and CDR2 from the germline V gene are SQVTM and ANQGSEA. V gave up 6 bases and J gave up 7 bases; unmatched junction bases: 5. This CDR3 is 11 amino acids long. The CDR3 bases are TGCAGCGTAACAGGGGACCTTGAAGCTTTCTTT. Translating it yields CSVTGDLEAFF.

This sequence joins TRBV19 and TRBJ2-5; D not certain. Trimming took 1 base from V and 3 from J, leaving 6 bases between them. Germline assignment: CDR1 LNHDA and CDR2 SQIVND (reference sequence). There are 13 residues in the CDR3. The CDR3 region has the DNA TGTGCCAGTAGTATAGCGGCAGAAGAGACCCAGTACTTC. It encodes CASSIAAEETQYF.

This chain connects TRBV11-2 to TRBJ2-1; 7 nucleotides match TRBD2. Trimming removed 10 bases from V and 4 bases from J; junction bases left unmatched: 13. The germline V gene has CDR1 SGHAT and CDR2 FQNNGV. The CDR3 is 15 residues long. CDR3 sequence reads: CATLPQGGGYNEQFF. The CDR3 DNA reads as TGTGCCACCCTGCCCCAGGGCGGGGGTTACAATGAGCAGTTCTTC.

V is TRBV4-3 and J is TRBJ2-1; D ambiguous. CDR3 length: 13 amino acids. Trimming removed 0 bases from V and 6 bases from J, with 6 bases in between. The V gene's germline CDR1 is LGHNA and CDR2 YSLEER. The CDR3 DNA reads TGCGCCAGCAGCCAAGAGGCAAGCAATGAGCAGTTCTTC. Its protein is CASSQEASNEQFF.

The genes are TRBV7-9 and TRBJ1-4; D gene unclear. The CDR3 loop spans 18 amino acids. V was clipped by 2 bases and J by 0 bases, with 16 bases between them. From germline, CDR1 is SEHNR and CDR2 FQNEAQ (reference sequence). The CDR3 DNA reads TGTGCCAGCAGCTTAAATCAAGGCGAGGTTGCAACTAATGAAAAACTGTTTTTT. Translating gives CASSLNQGEVATNEKLFF.

The chain combines TRBV19 with TRBJ1-1; the D is unclear. The CDR3 is 14 amino acids. V lost 1 base to trimming and J lost 1 base, with 7 bases between them. Germline loops: CDR1 LNHDA, CDR2 SQIVND (reference sequence). The CDR3 spells CASSIAAGNTEAFF. CDR3 in DNA: TGTGCCAGTAGTATAGCCGCTGGGAACACTGAAGCTTTCTTT.

J is TRBJ1-3 and V is TRBV5-1, with D perhaps matching TRBD1 (5 bases). Germline V gene lookup returns CDR1 SGHRS and CDR2 YFSETQ. V gave up 4 bases and J gave up 0 bases, with 20 bases separating them. There are 18 residues in the CDR3. This CDR3 reads CASSISNLDSRSGNTIYF. CDR3 DNA: TGCGCCAGCAGCATATCGAACTTAGACAGCCGCTCTGGAAACACCATATATTTT.

The CDR3 sequence is CASSYSGASYEQYF. Written as DNA, the CDR3 is TGTGCCAGCAGTTACTCCGGGGCATCCTACGAGCAGTACTTC. The J gene is TRBJ2-7, the V gene TRBV6-5; the D gene could be TRBD1 or TRBD2 (5 bases each). CDR3 length: 14 amino acids. Germline values: CDR1 MNHEY, CDR2 SVGAGI. V was cut by 0 bases and J by 1 base, with 7 bases left in between.

The gene calls are TRBV7-6 and TRBJ2-3; 15 nucleotides match TRBD2. Germline assignment: CDR1 SGHVS and CDR2 FNYEAQ. Germline trimming cut 5 bases from V and 4 bases from J; bases unmatched to any gene: 7. This CDR3 region has 17 residues. This CDR3 reads CASSPGTSGGLADTQYF. The CDR3 DNA follows: TGTGCCAGCAGCCCCGGGACTAGCGGGGGGTTAGCAGATACGCAGTATTTT.

The chain carries TRBV28 and TRBJ2-7; 10 bases align to TRBD1. Unmatched junction bases numbered 8, after V lost 4 bases and J lost 5 bases. The V gene's germline CDR1 is MDHEN and CDR2 SYDVKM. The CDR3 covers 15 residues. CDR3 in DNA: TGTGCCAGCAGTTCCCCCGGACAGGGGGGCCACGAGCAGTACTTC. Protein sequence: CASSSPGQGGHEQYF.

The J gene is TRBJ1-1, the V gene TRBV9, with D perhaps matching TRBD1 (5 bases). The CDR3 consists of 15 residues. Germline CDR1 and CDR2: SGDLS and YYNGEE. The germline V and J ends were trimmed by 0 bases and 0 bases, with 9 bases remaining between them. This CDR3 reads CASSVGPGLNTEAFF. CDR3 bases: TGTGCCAGCAGCGTAGGGCCAGGGCTGAACACTGAAGCTTTCTTT.

V gene TRBV14 combines with J gene TRBJ2-3; D uncertain. V shed 3 bases and J shed 2 bases, with 15 bases lying between them. CDR3 length: 16 residues. CDR1 SGHDN and CDR2 FVKESK come from the germline V gene. The CDR3 sequence: CASSQGLTLNTDTQYF. The DNA of the CDR3 is TGTGCCAGCAGCCAGGGCCTCACGTTGAACACAGATACGCAGTATTTT.

The chain uses TRBV10-3 and TRBJ1-4; D unresolved. The germline V gene encodes CDR1 ENHRY and CDR2 SYGVKD. The CDR3 has 14 amino acids. V was shortened by 0 bases and J by 5 bases, with 7 bases between the two germline ends. DNA for the CDR3: TGTGCCATCAGTGAGTCAGGTGGGAATGAAAAACTGTTTTTT. The encoded protein is CAISESGGNEKLFF.

The chain has TRBV6-5 and TRBJ2-5, with TRBD1 identical over 8 bases. This CDR3 spans 15 amino acids. Trimming removed 5 bases from V and 5 bases from J; junction bases left unmatched: 10. CDR1 is MNHEY and CDR2 is SVGAGI in the germline V gene. CDR3 amino acids: CASSQEWTGIETQYF. Here the CDR3 DNA reads TGTGCCAGCAGTCAAGAGTGGACAGGGATCGAGACCCAGTACTTC.

J is TRBJ2-7 and V is TRBV9, with 10 bases identical to TRBD2. Germline assignment: CDR1 SGDLS and CDR2 YYNGEE. The length of the CDR3 is 14 residues. The junction had 5 bases not matched to a gene; V was cut back by 2 bases and J by 6 bases. For the CDR3, the DNA is TGTGCCAGCAGCGTCTTAGCGGGGGGTCCCGAGCAGTACTTC. Its protein is CASSVLAGGPEQYF.

This clone was detected once. This rearrangement joins TRBV16 to TRBJ1-4, with D possibly matching TRBD1 (6 bases). Trimming cost V 7 bases and J 8 bases, with 14 bases left between them. This CDR3 spans 13 amino acids. The V gene's germline CDR1 is KGHSY and CDR2 FQNENV. The CDR3 bases are TGTGCCAGCACCGGACAGCTAATGGAAAAACTGTTTTTT. Its translation is CASTGQLMEKLFF.

This chain links TRBV13 with TRBJ1-1; D perhaps matches TRBD1 (5 bases). The CDR3 covers 14 residues. Trimming left V 0 bases short and J 4 bases short, with 9 bases between. Germline loops: CDR1 PRHDT, CDR2 FYEKMQ (reference sequence). CDR3 coding DNA: TGTGCCAGCAGCTTAGGGACAGCTGGCACTGAAGCTTTCTTT. Translation gives CASSLGTAGTEAFF.